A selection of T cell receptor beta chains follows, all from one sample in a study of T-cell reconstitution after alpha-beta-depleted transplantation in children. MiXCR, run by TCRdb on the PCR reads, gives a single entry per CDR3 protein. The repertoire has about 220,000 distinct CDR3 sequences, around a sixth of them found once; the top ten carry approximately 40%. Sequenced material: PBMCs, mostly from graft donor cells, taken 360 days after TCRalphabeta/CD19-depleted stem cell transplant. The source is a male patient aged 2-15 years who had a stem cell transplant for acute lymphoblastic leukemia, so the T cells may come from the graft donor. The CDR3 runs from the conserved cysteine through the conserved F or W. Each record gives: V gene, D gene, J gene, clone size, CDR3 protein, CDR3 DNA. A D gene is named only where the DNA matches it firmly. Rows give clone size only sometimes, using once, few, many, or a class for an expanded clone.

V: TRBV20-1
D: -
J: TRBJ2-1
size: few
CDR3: CSAQPLAASSYNEQFF
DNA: TGCAGTGCTCAGCCACTAGCTGCAAGCTCCTACAATGAGCAGTTCTTC

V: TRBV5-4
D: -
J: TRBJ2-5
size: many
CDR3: CASSLDQETQYF
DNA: TGTGCCAGCAGCTTGGACCAAGAGACCCAGTACTTC

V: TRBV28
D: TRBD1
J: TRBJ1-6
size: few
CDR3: CASYRGVGNSPLHF
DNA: TGTGCCAGCTACAGGGGCGTTGGGAATTCACCCCTCCACTTT

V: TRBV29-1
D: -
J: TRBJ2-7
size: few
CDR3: CSVESWVLDSKTYEQYF
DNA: TGCAGCGTTGAGTCGTGGGTATTGGACAGCAAAACCTACGAGCAGTACTTC

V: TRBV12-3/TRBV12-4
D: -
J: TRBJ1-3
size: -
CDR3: CASSEQVGNTIYF
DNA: TGTGCCAGCAGTGAACAGGTTGGAAACACCATATATTTT

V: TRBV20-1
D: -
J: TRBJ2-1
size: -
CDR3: CSLGGPSYNEQFF
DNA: TGCAGTCTGGGGGGGCCGAGCTACAATGAGCAGTTCTTC

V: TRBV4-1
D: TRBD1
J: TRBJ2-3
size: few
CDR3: CASSLTDRGREDTQYF
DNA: TGCGCCAGCAGCCTAACAGACAGGGGGCGAGAAGATACGCAGTATTTT

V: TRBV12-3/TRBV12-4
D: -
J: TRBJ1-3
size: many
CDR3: CAKGGDSGNTIYF
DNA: TGTGCCAAAGGAGGGGACTCTGGAAACACCATATATTTT

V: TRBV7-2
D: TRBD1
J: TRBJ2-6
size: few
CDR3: CASYPTGPLGANVLTF
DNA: TGTGCCAGCTATCCGACAGGGCCCCTCGGGGCCAACGTCCTGACTTTC

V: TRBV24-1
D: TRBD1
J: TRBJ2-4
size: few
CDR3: CATSDRTGAKNIQYF
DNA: TGTGCCACCAGTGATCGGACAGGAGCCAAAAACATTCAGTACTTC

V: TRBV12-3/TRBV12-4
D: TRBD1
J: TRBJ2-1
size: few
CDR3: CASSSHAGQGANEQFF
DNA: TGTGCCAGCAGTTCCCATGCCGGACAGGGGGCTAATGAGCAGTTCTTC

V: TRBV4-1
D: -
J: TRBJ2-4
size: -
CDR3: CASSQVPGQGRDIQYF
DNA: TGCGCCAGCAGCCAAGTGCCGGGCCAGGGGAGGGACATTCAGTACTTC

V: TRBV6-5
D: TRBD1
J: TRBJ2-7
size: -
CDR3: CASSYPLGTGSYEQYF
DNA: TGTGCCAGCAGTTACCCTTTGGGGACAGGCTCCTACGAGCAGTACTTC

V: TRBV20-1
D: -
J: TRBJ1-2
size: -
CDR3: CSARDLGVGDGYTF
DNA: TGCAGTGCTAGAGATCTTGGGGTGGGCGATGGCTACACCTTC

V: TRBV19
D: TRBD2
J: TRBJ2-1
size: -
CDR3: CASSNSGGVITYNEQFF
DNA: TGTGCCAGTAGTAATAGCGGGGGTGTCATCACCTACAATGAGCAGTTCTTC